This TCR beta chain was identified during a study of tumor-infiltrating lymphocytes in oesophageal squamous cell carcinoma. Germline values: CDR1 SEHNR, CDR2 FQNEAQ (reference sequence). Deletions cut 5 bases from V and 7 bases from J, with 21 bases between. The CDR3 has 15 residues. Ten or more counts support this clonotype. One entry per CDR3 protein results from TCRdb running MiXCR on the PCR reads. The profile shows some 16,000 distinct CDR3 sequences, 45% to 55% of them singletons. The sequenced sample was esophageal tumor tissue. This TCR came from a male donor with esophageal squamous cell carcinoma. The rearrangement links TRBV7-9 to TRBJ2-7, with D possibly matching TRBD2 (5 bases). CDR3 region: CASSLGISAAWEQYF. CDR3 nucleotides: TGTGCCAGCAGCCTTGGAATTAGCGCCGCCTGGGAGCAGTACTTC.